This TCR beta chain was sequenced in a study of CD8+ T cells in alopecia areata. About the study: For the treated group, dosing was oral tofacitinib at 5 to 10 mg twice daily. General study results and limits: For patients receiving tofacitinib, scalp clonality and expanded CD8+ clones among the top 100 significantly decreased.

Trimming cost V 5 bases and J 0 bases, with 5 bases left between them. The CDR3 consists of 12 residues. Germline V gives CDR1 PRHDT, CDR2 FYEKMQ (reference sequence). Noted treatment: oral pan-JAK inhibitor, 5-10 mg twice daily. A remark on this clone: Its antigen remains unknown.

cDNA serving as the sequencing template came from extracted, reverse transcribed RNA. Only in-frame clones appear in the TCRdb table, and some are missing; sequencing was by immunoSEQ multiplex PCR. The sample records over 150,000 clones, nearly 60% being singletons. The TCR comes from a human donor with alopecia areata. The chain combines TRBV13 with TRBJ2-7; D ambiguous. This specimen consisted of CD4+ T cells sorted from blood, obtained at week 24, from a patient treated with tofacitinib. CDR3 nucleotides: TGTGCCAGCAGCCTAAACTCCTACGAGCAGTACTTC. Residues: CASSLNSYEQYF.